This entry lists 31 T cell receptor beta chains sequenced from one sample in a study of blood T cells in healthy people across ages. With a J-beta primer mix and a sample-barcoded 5' primer, a second PCR ran about 6 to 11 cycles. A single record per CDR3 protein comes from TCRdb applying MiXCR to the 5' RACE reads. Among 1,300,000 or so distinct CDR3 sequences listed, almost 60% were seen once. Specimen: blood. All receptors come from a man younger than 35 in good health.

The chain employs TRBV20-1 and TRBJ2-4, with 8 bases that match TRBD2. The end of the DNA is better explained by TRBJ2-7, so the J call may be wrong. CDR3 length equals 14 residues. The germline V gene has CDR1 DFQATT and CDR2 SNEGSKA (reference sequence). CDR3 nucleotides: TGCAGTATTTACGAACCCGGGACTAGTTACGAGCAGTACTTC. Translated: CSIYEPGTSYEQYF.

The V and J genes are TRBV28 and TRBJ2-7, with TRBD2 identical over 7 bases. There are 16 residues in the CDR3. Germline V lookup: CDR1 MDHEN, CDR2 SYDVKM. Trimming removed 8 bases from V and 2 bases from J; junction bases left unmatched: 15. The CDR3 spells CASFPIAGDSPYEQYF. CDR3 bases: TGTGCCAGCTTTCCGATAGCGGGCGACAGCCCCTACGAGCAGTACTTC.

The J gene is TRBJ2-3, the V gene TRBV6-1; the D is unclear. Per the germline V gene, CDR1 is MNHNS and CDR2 is SASEGT. The CDR3 consists of 14 residues. V lost 5 bases and J 3 bases, leaving 12 bases between the germline ends. CDR3 nucleotide sequence: TGTGCCAGCAGTCCCCAACCTAAGACAGATACGCAGTATTTT. Residues: CASSPQPKTDTQYF.

This rearrangement joins TRBV20-1 to TRBJ2-1; D unresolved. Trimming shortened V by 5 bases and J by 13 bases, and 12 bases separated the two germline ends. Per the germline V gene, CDR1 is DFQATT and CDR2 is SNEGSKA (reference sequence). The CDR3 loop spans 10 amino acids. The DNA of the CDR3 is TGCAGTGCTGCCGAAGAGACCCAGTTCTTC. Its translation is CSAAEETQFF.

This clonotype was counted between two and nine times. The chain combines TRBV5-5 with TRBJ2-1; 8 positions agree with TRBD1. V shed 0 bases, J shed 3 bases, and the junction held 5 bases outside the gene matches. From germline, CDR1 is SGHKS and CDR2 YYEKEE (reference sequence). The CDR3 extends over 16 amino acids. The CDR3 nucleotides are TGTGCCAGCAGCTTGGTAAGGACAGGGTTCTACAATGAGCAGTTCTTC. It specifies CASSLVRTGFYNEQFF.

The chain employs TRBV21-1 and TRBJ2-4; TRBD2 is taken as the D call from the table, unchecked against the DNA. The J call may be faulty, since TRBJ2-7 better matches the DNA end. TRBV21-1 is recorded as a pseudogene. The CDR3 covers 15 residues. The CDR3 DNA sequence: TGTGCCAGCAGCAGGCCTAGCGGGAGTAACTACGAGCAGTACTTC. It translates to CASSRPSGSNYEQYF.

This chain uses TRBV5-1 with TRBJ2-3, with TRBD2 matching over 7 bases. CDR1 and CDR2 from the germline V gene are SGHRS and YFSETQ. The CDR3 sequence is 16 residues long. Losses at the gene ends were 0 bases for V and 2 bases for J; bases not matched to a gene: 6. The CDR3 nucleotides are TGCGCCAGCAGCTTGGCCTCGGGACTACACACAGATACGCAGTATTTT. Amino acid sequence: CASSLASGLHTDTQYF.

The genes are TRBV14 and TRBJ2-5, with D possibly matching TRBD2 (6 bases). CDR1 SGHDN and CDR2 FVKESK come from the germline V gene. Trimming removed 2 bases from V and 11 bases from J, with 18 bases in between. The CDR3 consists of 14 residues. The CDR3 loop is CASSQFELAGLQYF. The CDR3 DNA follows: TGTGCCAGCAGCCAATTTGAACTAGCAGGGTTGCAGTACTTC. Full variable domain (outside the CDR3, taken from reference TRBV14 and TRBJ2-5): EAGVTQFPSHSVIEKGQTVTLRCDPISGHDNLYWYRRVMGKEIKFLLHFVKESKQDESGMPNNRFLAERTGGTYSTLKVQPAELEDSGVYFCASSQFELAGLQYFGPGTRLLVL.

This clonotype was observed many times. The CDR3 loop is CASSLEDRGSDGYTF. In nucleotides, the CDR3 is TGTGCCAGCAGTTTAGAGGACAGGGGTTCAGATGGCTACACCTTC. The chain has TRBV12-3 or TRBV12-4 and TRBJ1-2; TRBD1 aligns across 9 bases. The CDR3 runs to 15 residues. Trimming took 1 base from V and 6 from J; bases not matched to a gene: 6.

This rearrangement joins TRBV5-6 to TRBJ2-7, with TRBD2 as a possible D gene (5 bases). The CDR3 loop spans 11 amino acids. Germline values: CDR1 SGHDT, CDR2 YYEEEE. V lost 3 bases to trimming and J lost 7 bases, with 8 bases between them. CDR3 nucleotides: TGTGCCAGCAGCTCATGGGAGGAGCAGTACTTC. It is translated as CASSSWEEQYF.

The V call is TRBV5-1, the J call TRBJ2-3; D is perhaps TRBD1 or TRBD2 (6 bases each). V gave up 4 bases and J gave up 2 bases, with 11 bases separating them. Germline V gene sequence: CDR1 SGHRS, CDR2 YFSETQ. The CDR3 length is 14 residues. CDR3 nucleotides: TGCGCCAGCAGCAACGGGGGCCTCACAGATACGCAGTATTTT. Translated, it gives CASSNGGLTDTQYF. Drawing the rest from reference TRBV5-1 and TRBJ2-3, the complete variable domain is KAGVTQTPRYLIKTRGQQVTLSCSPISGHRSVSWYQQTPGQGLQFLFEYFSETQRNKGNFPGRFSGRQFSNSRSEMNVSTLELGDSALYLCASSNGGLTDTQYFGPGTRLTVL.

The chain joins TRBV29-1 to TRBJ2-7; TRBD2 aligns across 7 bases. The J call may be in error: the DNA end matches TRBJ2-1 better. The length of the CDR3 is 16 residues. Germline assignment: CDR1 SQVTM and CDR2 ANQGSEA. The CDR3 nucleotides are TGCAGCGTTGAAGTTTGGACTGATTGGGGGGGGAATGAGCAGTTCTTC. It encodes CSVEVWTDWGGNEQFF.

The CDR3 nucleotides read TGTGCCAGCAGCCAAGATTGGGACGAGACCCAGTACTTC. Translated: CASSQDWDETQYF. The chain links TRBV3-1 to TRBJ2-5; D may match TRBD1 or TRBD2 (5 bases each). The CDR3 extends over 13 amino acids. CDR1 and CDR2 (germline): LGHDT, YNNKEL (reference sequence). Trimming shortened V by 0 bases and J by 5 bases, and 7 bases separated the two germline ends.

This sequence joins TRBV6-5 and TRBJ2-1; 11 nucleotides align to TRBD2. The CDR3 loop spans 15 amino acids. Germline V gene sequence: CDR1 MNHEY, CDR2 SVGAGI. V was clipped by 6 bases and J by 4 bases; unmatched bases: 5. The CDR3 DNA is TGTGCCAGCAGCGAACTAGCGGGGGAGTACAATGAGCAGTTCTTC. This translates into CASSELAGEYNEQFF.

This clonotype has a handful of counts. V is TRBV20-1 and J is TRBJ2-2, with 9 bases aligning to TRBD1. CDR1 is DFQATT, CDR2 SNEGSKA, per germline (reference sequence). The CDR3 is made up of 14 amino acids. Germline trimming cut 5 bases from V and 6 bases from J; bases unmatched to any gene: 7. Here the CDR3 reads CSALRTGASGELFF. The CDR3 DNA reads TGCAGTGCTCTCAGGACAGGGGCATCCGGGGAGCTGTTTTTT.

This clonotype was counted a single time. The chain is built from TRBV29-1 and TRBJ1-1, with 8 bases identical to TRBD1. The germline CDR1 and CDR2 sequences are SQVTM and ANQGSEA. Trimming at V came to 7 bases and at J to 1 base, leaving 5 bases not matched to a gene. This CDR3 region has 13 residues. The CDR3 DNA reads TGCAGCGCTGCTGGACAGGGGAACACTGAAGCTTTCTTT. This sequence encodes CSAAGQGNTEAFF.

The genes are TRBV15 and TRBJ1-1; 7 bases are a match to TRBD1. CDR3 length equals 15 residues. V shed 7 bases, J shed 3 bases, and the junction held 11 bases outside the gene matches. In germline, CDR1 is LNHNV, CDR2 YYDKDF (reference sequence). The CDR3 DNA sequence: TGTGCCACCAATTCGATTGGGACAGCCCACACTGAAGCTTTCTTT. Amino acid sequence: CATNSIGTAHTEAFF.

The V call is TRBV6-2 or TRBV6-3, the J call TRBJ2-3; D is tentatively TRBD1 or TRBD2 (6 bases each). Germline V CDR1 and CDR2: MNHEY, SVGEGT. V lost 7 bases and J 2 bases, leaving 13 bases between the germline ends. CDR3 size: 14 residues. The CDR3 region is CASKGGLFTDTQYF. The CDR3 nucleotides read TGTGCCAGCAAGGGGGGCCTCTTCACAGATACGCAGTATTTT.

This clonotype turned up a few times. The rearrangement joins TRBV7-2 to TRBJ2-3; 10 positions match TRBD2. Germline lookup yields CDR1 SGHTA and CDR2 FQGNSA. CDR3 length: 15 residues. V dropped 1 base and J dropped 4; count of bases not matched to a gene: 2. In DNA form, the CDR3 reads TGTGCCAGCAGCTTAGTAGCGGGAGGTTCAGATACGCAGTATTTT. Amino acids: CASSLVAGGSDTQYF.

This clonotype was seen a handful of times. V usage is TRBV5-5 and J usage is TRBJ1-2, with 10 nucleotides matching TRBD1. V trimming: 1 base; J trimming: 5 bases; junction bases outside the gene matches: 5. This CDR3 comprises 15 residues. Germline CDR1 SGHKS, CDR2 YYEKEE (reference sequence). DNA for the CDR3: TGTGCCAGCAGCTTGTTTGGGACAGGGGAGTATGGCTACACCTTC. Protein: CASSLFGTGEYGYTF.

The chain's CDR3 is CASRLAGGDTQYF. The DNA of the CDR3 is TGTGCCAGCAGATTAGCGGGTGGGGATACGCAGTATTTT. The V call is TRBV27, the J call TRBJ2-3, with 7 bases matching TRBD2. V gave up 6 bases and J gave up 6 bases; unmatched junction bases: 6. CDR1 and CDR2 from the germline V gene are MNHEY and SMNVEV (reference sequence). The CDR3 consists of 13 residues.

The V call is TRBV2, the J call TRBJ2-1, with 9 bases that match TRBD2. Germline lookup yields CDR1 SNHLY and CDR2 FYNNEI. Trimming took 1 base from V and 1 from J; bases not matched to a gene: 2. The CDR3 length is 16 residues. The chain's CDR3 is CASSEGTSESYNEQFF. CDR3 nucleotide sequence: TGTGCCAGCAGTGAAGGGACTAGCGAGTCCTACAATGAGCAGTTCTTC. The complete variable domain, with remaining parts taken from reference TRBV2 and TRBJ2-1, reads EPEVTQTPSHQVTQMGQEVILRCVPISNHLYFYWYRQILGQKVEFLVSFYNNEISEKSEIFDDQFSVERPDGSNFTLKIRSTKLEDSAMYFCASSEGTSESYNEQFFGPGTRLTVL.

There are a few counts of this clonotype. V gene TRBV7-9 combines with J gene TRBJ1-2; the D gene is possibly TRBD1 (6 bases). CDR3 length: 15 residues. V was trimmed by 2 bases and J by 2 bases, leaving 12 bases between them. CDR1 SEHNR and CDR2 FQNEAQ come from the germline V gene (reference sequence). As DNA, the CDR3 is TGTGCCAGCAGCTTATTTCCGACAGGAAACTATGGCTACACCTTC. The encoded protein is CASSLFPTGNYGYTF.

This chain connects TRBV5-1 to TRBJ1-6, with 9 bases matching TRBD1. V trimming: 4 bases; J trimming: 10 bases; junction bases outside the gene matches: 12. The CDR3 consists of 16 residues. CDR1 SGHRS and CDR2 YFSETQ come from the germline V gene. CDR3 sequence: CASSARTGQGQSPLHF. Here the CDR3 DNA reads TGCGCCAGCAGCGCCCGGACGGGACAGGGTCAATCACCCCTCCACTTT.

This clonotype appeared a few times. This CDR3 is CASSQHGLAEQQETQYF. CDR3 in DNA: TGTGCCAGCAGCCAACACGGACTAGCGGAGCAACAAGAGACCCAGTACTTC. This chain joins TRBV4-2 and TRBJ2-5, with 10 bases lining up with TRBD2. Germline V gives CDR1 LGHNA, CDR2 YNFKEQ. V shed 2 bases and J 2 bases; nucleotides not matched to a gene: 8. This CDR3 region has 17 residues.

The chain recombines TRBV5-1 with TRBJ2-1; D unresolved. The CDR3 covers 11 residues. V gave up 7 bases and J gave up 8 bases, with 10 bases separating them. Germline V gene data show CDR1 as SGHRS and CDR2 as YFSETQ. The chain's CDR3 is CASGSFDEQFF. The CDR3 nucleotides are TGCGCCAGCGGCTCTTTCGATGAGCAGTTCTTC.

The chain is built from TRBV2 and TRBJ2-1, with TRBD1 matching over 7 bases. The CDR3 has 13 residues. V trimming: 6 bases; J trimming: 5 bases; junction bases outside the gene matches: 4. The germline V gene has CDR1 SNHLY and CDR2 FYNNEI. The CDR3 sequence: CASRVGQNNEQFF. CDR3 nucleotides: TGTGCCAGCAGAGTGGGACAGAACAATGAGCAGTTCTTC.

The chain employs TRBV5-1 and TRBJ2-1; D gene uncertain. This CDR3 spans 14 amino acids. Germline V gene sequence: CDR1 SGHRS, CDR2 YFSETQ. V lost 0 bases and J lost 5, with 9 bases in between. The CDR3 sequence is CASSLARLDNEQFF. DNA of the CDR3: TGCGCCAGCAGCTTGGCTCGGCTCGACAATGAGCAGTTCTTC.

The chain employs TRBV2 and TRBJ1-5; D not resolved. The CDR3 sequence is 15 residues long. Between the trimmed V and J ends, which lost 4 bases and 2 bases, there was a span of 12 bases. Germline V CDR1 and CDR2: SNHLY, FYNNEI. In nucleotides, the CDR3 is TGTGCCAGCAGTGTGACAACCGTACGCAATCAGCCCCAGCATTTT. Residues: CASSVTTVRNQPQHF.

The rearrangement links TRBV4-3 to TRBJ2-3; 12 nucleotides agree with TRBD2. The CDR3 runs 15 residues. V lost 4 bases, J lost 8 bases, and 7 bases stayed unmatched. Germline CDR1 LGHNA, CDR2 YSLEER. Here the CDR3 reads CASSPRTTSGGTQYF. CDR3 sequence (DNA): TGCGCCAGCAGCCCGAGGACGACTAGCGGGGGTACGCAGTATTTT.

The table lists this clonotype with a few counts. The chain has TRBV10-3 and TRBJ1-1; 7 positions agree with TRBD1. The CDR3 is made up of 13 amino acids. The germline V gene encodes CDR1 ENHRY and CDR2 SYGVKD. V gave up 6 bases and J gave up 1 base; unmatched junction bases: 2. The CDR3 reads CAIRGTANTEAFF. The CDR3 DNA is TGTGCCATCAGGGGGACAGCGAACACTGAAGCTTTCTTT.